Shown below are 20 T cell receptor beta chains from a single sample sequenced in a study of identical twins. A single record per CDR3 protein comes from TCRdb applying MiXCR to the 5' RACE reads. The sample yields around 960,000 distinct CDR3 sequences, about 12% seen once. These data were also filed under a second study, of yellow fever vaccine responses in identical twins.

The sample comprised PBMCs. The receptor source for this set is a woman between 18 and 29 years old in good health.

This clonotype has only a few counts. In nucleotides, the CDR3 is TGTGCCAGCAGCTCACCGGATCGATACGAGCAGTACTTC. Its protein is CASSSPDRYEQYF. V usage is TRBV12-3 or TRBV12-4 and J usage is TRBJ2-7; D remains ambiguous. Trimming took off 6 bases at V and 4 bases at J, with 13 bases between the two ends. This CDR3 has 13 amino acids.

CDR3 loop: CASSYSRAQATGANVLTF. The CDR3 DNA is TGTGCCAGCAGTTACAGCAGGGCGCAGGCGACTGGGGCCAACGTCCTGACTTTC. V gene TRBV6-5 combines with J gene TRBJ2-6; D might be TRBD1 (5 bases). V lost 2 bases to trimming and J lost 2 bases, with 16 bases between them. There are 18 residues in the CDR3. Germline V gene data show CDR1 as MNHEY and CDR2 as SVGAGI.

This clonotype occurred a few times. The chain links TRBV28 to TRBJ2-1; 15 nucleotides agree with TRBD2. V was pared by 5 bases and J by 9 bases, with 8 bases of the junction left unmatched. Germline V gene lookup returns CDR1 MDHEN and CDR2 SYDVKM. The CDR3 length is 16 residues. CDR3 sequence reads: CASSPGLAGGLGEQFF. The CDR3 region has the DNA TGTGCCAGCAGTCCAGGACTAGCGGGGGGGCTTGGTGAGCAGTTCTTC.

This clonotype was counted many times. The chain joins TRBV7-2 to TRBJ2-2, with 9 bases lining up with TRBD1. The germline V gene encodes CDR1 SGHTA and CDR2 FQGNSA. This CDR3 comprises 15 residues. J gave up 5 bases and V 6 bases, and 7 bases lay outside the gene matches. CDR3 in amino acids: CASSGSTGGTGELFF. In nucleotides, the CDR3 is TGTGCCAGCAGTGGCTCGACAGGGGGGACCGGGGAGCTGTTTTTT.

This clonotype occurred a few times. V and J are TRBV20-1 and TRBJ2-7; 10 bases line up with TRBD1. The CDR3 has 14 residues. V was pared by 3 bases and J by 4 bases, with 6 bases of the junction left unmatched. Germline CDR1 DFQATT, CDR2 SNEGSKA (reference sequence). The DNA of the CDR3 is TGCAGTGCTAGTACGGACAGGGGGGGTTACGAGCAGTACGTC. This translates into CSASTDRGGYEQYV.

This clonotype was detected ten times or more. This chain joins TRBV12-3 or TRBV12-4 and TRBJ2-7, with no clear D. The CDR3 spans 13 residues. Trimming shortened V by 10 bases and J by 0 bases, and 13 bases separated the two germline ends. The CDR3 loop reads CATASRNSYEQYF. The CDR3 DNA follows: TGTGCCACGGCGTCTAGGAACTCCTACGAGCAGTACTTC.

This clonotype was seen a handful of times. V gene TRBV6-1 combines with J gene TRBJ1-4; 10 nucleotides line up with TRBD1. The trim removed 5 bases at V and 7 bases at J, leaving 7 bases unmatched. Germline V CDR1 and CDR2: MNHNS, SASEGT. The CDR3 spans 15 residues. CDR3 in amino acids: CASSPPRDRGEKLFF. The CDR3 nucleotides read TGTGCCAGCAGTCCACCCCGGGACAGGGGTGAAAAACTGTTTTTT.

The chain combines TRBV7-8 with TRBJ2-1; 10 positions match TRBD1. V gave up 4 bases and J gave up 9 bases; unmatched junction bases: 9. Germline V gene sequence: CDR1 SGHVS, CDR2 FQNEAQ. The CDR3 extends over 15 amino acids. This CDR3 reads CASSSPGQGIFEQFF. The CDR3 region has the DNA TGTGCCAGCAGCTCCCCGGGACAGGGGATTTTTGAGCAGTTCTTC.

This clonotype was seen ten or more times. CDR3 protein: CASSQGGGHRTDTQYF. For the CDR3, the DNA is TGTGCCAGCAGCCAAGGCGGCGGTCACCGCACAGATACGCAGTATTTT. This rearrangement joins TRBV3-1 to TRBJ2-3; D remains unclear. This CDR3 has 16 residues. V shed 1 base and J shed 1 base, with 12 bases lying between them. CDR1 and CDR2 from the germline V gene are LGHDT and YNNKEL (reference sequence).

The chain couples TRBV10-3 to TRBJ2-1; D unresolved. Germline V gives CDR1 ENHRY, CDR2 SYGVKD. CDR3 size: 15 residues. V lost 3 bases and J 2 bases, leaving 11 bases between the germline ends. CDR3: CAISDSVKAYNEQFF. The CDR3, as DNA: TGTGCCATCAGTGATAGTGTGAAGGCCTACAATGAGCAGTTCTTC.

J is TRBJ2-7 and V is TRBV7-9; D not certain. Per germline, CDR1 SEHNR and CDR2 FQNEAQ (reference sequence). The CDR3 covers 12 residues. Trimming stripped 5 bases from V and 6 bases from J, with 11 bases between. The chain's CDR3 is CASSVSWAEQYF. CDR3 DNA sequence: TGTGCCAGCAGCGTTAGCTGGGCCGAGCAGTACTTC.

This clonotype was seen a handful of times. This rearrangement joins TRBV5-4 to TRBJ2-1, with no clear D. Germline V lookup: CDR1 SGHNT, CDR2 YYREEE (reference sequence). This CDR3 is built from 15 residues. Trimming stripped 1 base from V and 3 bases from J, with 11 bases between. The CDR3 DNA is TGTGCCAGCAGCTTGCTAGGGTCTTTCTACAATGAGCAGTTCTTC. Protein: CASSLLGSFYNEQFF.

This clonotype was picked up a small number of times. The junction shows a germline mismatch at one end, possibly a read error. The V and J genes are TRBV5-1 and TRBJ1-4; D not resolved. CDR3 size: 14 residues. The V gene's germline CDR1 is SGHRS and CDR2 YFSETQ. CDR3 protein: CASSQGSTTEKLFF. In DNA form, the CDR3 reads TGCGCCAGCAGCCAAGGGAGTACTACTGAAAAACTGTTTTTT.

This clonotype has just a few counts. This chain joins TRBV5-1 and TRBJ2-1; 14 bases align to TRBD2. The V and J ends lost 4 bases and 0 bases, in that order; junction bases with no gene match: 9. Looked up from germline, CDR1 is SGHRS and CDR2 is YFSETQ. The length of the CDR3 is 19 residues. In DNA, the CDR3 is TGCGCCAGCAGCGGGACTAGCGGGAGTCCCCAAAGCTCCTACAATGAGCAGTTCTTC. This translates into CASSGTSGSPQSSYNEQFF.

This clonotype appeared many times. The V call is TRBV12-3 or TRBV12-4, the J call TRBJ1-5; 8 bases are a match to TRBD1. V was clipped by 6 bases and J by 1 base; unmatched bases: 8. The CDR3 spans 16 residues. The CDR3 DNA reads as TGTGCCAGCAGCCGAGGACAGGGCGTAAGCAATCAGCCCCAGCATTTT. Translation: CASSRGQGVSNQPQHF.

This clonotype has just a few counts. The V gene is TRBV28, the J gene TRBJ2-3, with 7 bases lining up with TRBD2. Losses at the gene ends were 5 bases for V and 4 bases for J; bases not matched to a gene: 3. This CDR3 comprises 13 residues. CDR1 is MDHEN, CDR2 SYDVKM, per germline. The CDR3 is CASSPSGPDTQYF. In nucleotides, the CDR3 is TGTGCCAGCAGTCCTAGCGGTCCAGATACGCAGTATTTT.

This clonotype appeared a few times. The V gene is TRBV18, the J gene TRBJ2-3, with D tentatively TRBD1 or TRBD2 (5 bases each). The CDR3 runs 15 residues. V was pared by 2 bases and J by 4 bases, with 13 bases between. Germline CDR1 is KGHSH and CDR2 is LQKENI. This CDR3 is CASSPVGADPDTQYF. The CDR3, as DNA: TGTGCCAGCTCACCAGTCGGGGCGGATCCAGATACGCAGTATTTT.

This chain uses TRBV29-1 with TRBJ2-2; D is perhaps TRBD1 (5 bases). This CDR3 is 12 amino acids long. Looked up from germline, CDR1 is SQVTM and CDR2 is ANQGSEA. In nucleotides, the CDR3 is TGCAGTGGAAGGGGATCGGTCGGGGAGCTGTTTTTT. It yields the protein CSGRGSVGELFF.

This clonotype has just a few counts. J is TRBJ1-2 and V is TRBV6-6, with TRBD1 as a possible D gene (5 bases). V lost 2 bases to trimming and J lost 6 bases, with 10 bases between them. CDR1 MNHNY and CDR2 SVGAGI come from the germline V gene (reference sequence). The CDR3 has 13 residues. The CDR3 loop is CASSYSQGNGYTF. The DNA of the CDR3 is TGTGCCAGCAGTTACAGTCAGGGTAATGGCTACACCTTC.

The chain combines TRBV20-1 with TRBJ2-1, with 12 bases matching TRBD2. J lost 5 bases, V lost 2 bases, and 7 bases had no gene match. Germline V gene data show CDR1 as DFQATT and CDR2 as SNEGSKA (reference sequence). The CDR3 covers 16 residues. The CDR3 DNA reads TGCAGTGCTAGACCTCTAGCGGGAGGGCCAGACAATGAGCAGTTCTTC. Its translation is CSARPLAGGPDNEQFF.